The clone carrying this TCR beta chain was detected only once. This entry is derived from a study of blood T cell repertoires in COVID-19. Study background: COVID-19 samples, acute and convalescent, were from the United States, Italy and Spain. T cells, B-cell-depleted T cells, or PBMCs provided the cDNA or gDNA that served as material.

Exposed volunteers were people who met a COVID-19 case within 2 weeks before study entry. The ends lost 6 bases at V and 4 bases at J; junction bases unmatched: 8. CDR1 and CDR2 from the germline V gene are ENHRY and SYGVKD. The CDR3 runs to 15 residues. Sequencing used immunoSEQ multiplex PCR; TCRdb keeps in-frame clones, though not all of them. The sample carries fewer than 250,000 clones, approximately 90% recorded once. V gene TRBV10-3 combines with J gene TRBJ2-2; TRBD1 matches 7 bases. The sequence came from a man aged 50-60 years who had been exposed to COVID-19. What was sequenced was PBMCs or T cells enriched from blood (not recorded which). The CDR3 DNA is TGTGCCATCAGGGCGACAGGGTACAGCACCGGGGAGCTGTTTTTT. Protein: CAIRATGYSTGELFF.